A single sample is the source of the 20 T cell receptor beta chains below, sequenced in a study of blood T cell repertoires in COVID-19. Some clones are missing from TCRdb's copy, which holds only in-frame ones; the method was immunoSEQ multiplex PCR. The data hold fewer than 250,000 clones, with approximately 80% observed a single time. The specimen sequenced was PBMCs or T cells enriched from blood (not recorded which). These receptor sequences come from a woman between 40 and 55 years old with acute COVID-19.

In its sample, this clone was seen once. The chain has TRBV3-1 (or the pseudogene TRBV3-2) and TRBJ1-2, with D maybe TRBD1 (5 bases). Trimming took off 0 bases at V and 8 bases at J, with 16 bases between the two ends. Germline V CDR1 and CDR2: LGHDT, YNNKEL (reference sequence). The CDR3 is made up of 15 amino acids. CDR3 DNA sequence: TGTGCCAGCAGCCAAGATCGGGGGTTCGGCGGCGGCTACACCTTC. Protein sequence: CASSQDRGFGGGYTF.

The CDR3 region has the DNA TGTGCCAGCAGCTCGCTAGCGGGGGATTCTTTCGGCGAGCAGTACTTC. Its protein is CASSSLAGDSFGEQYF. V and J are TRBV5-4 and TRBJ2-7, with TRBD2 identical over 10 bases. The V gene's germline CDR1 is SGHNT and CDR2 YYREEE (reference sequence). The V and J ends lost 3 bases and 6 bases, in that order; junction bases with no gene match: 12. CDR3 length: 16 amino acids.

In this sample, this clone turned up once. CDR3 nucleotide sequence: TGCGCCAGCAGCTGGGAACAGGGATGGGGTGGCTACACCTTC. Its translation: CASSWEQGWGGYTF. The chain joins TRBV5-1 to TRBJ1-2, with D tentatively TRBD1 (6 bases). The CDR3 runs 14 residues. Germline V lookup: CDR1 SGHRS, CDR2 YFSETQ. Trimming shortened V by 3 bases and J by 7 bases, and 16 bases separated the two germline ends.

The genes are TRBV3-1 (or the pseudogene TRBV3-2) and TRBJ1-2; TRBD1 matches 10 bases. Germline V gene lookup returns CDR1 LGHDT and CDR2 YNNKEL (reference sequence). After removal of 4 bases from V and 3 bases from J, the junction contained 2 bases not matched to a gene. This CDR3 region has 14 residues. The CDR3 reads CASSPGQGDYGYTF. The CDR3 region has the DNA TGTGCCAGCAGCCCCGGACAGGGGGACTATGGCTACACCTTC.

To note about this clone: The junction does not match germline at one end; this may be a read error. This chain connects TRBV7-2 to TRBJ1-5, with 8 bases lining up with TRBD1. CDR1 and CDR2 (germline): SGHTA, FQGNSA. This CDR3 spans 12 amino acids. As DNA, the CDR3 is TGTGCCAGCAGCTTCCGGGACAGGCAGTTGTTTTTT. As protein: CASSFRDRQLFF. Looking up the rest from reference TRBV7-2 and TRBJ1-5 gives the full variable domain: GAGVSQSPSNKVTEKGKDVELRCDPISGHTALYWYRQSLGQGLEFLIYFQGNSAPDKSGLPSDRFSAERTGGSVSTLTIQRTQQEDSAVYLCASSFRDRQLFFGDGTRLSIL.

The V gene is TRBV18, the J gene TRBJ2-3, with a possible D match to TRBD2 (6 bases). Germline CDR1 and CDR2: KGHSH and LQKENI. Trimming stripped 4 bases from V and 1 base from J, with 12 bases between. The CDR3 extends over 15 amino acids. CDR3 sequence: CASSLGTYGTDTQYF. DNA of the CDR3: TGTGCCAGCTCACTCGGGACTTACGGCACAGATACGCAGTATTTT.

The rearrangement joins TRBV4-3 to TRBJ1-5, with D unresolved. The V end lost 0 bases, the J end lost 9 bases, and 9 bases lay between the germline ends. Germline lookup yields CDR1 LGHNA and CDR2 YSLEER. The length of the CDR3 is 13 residues. CDR3: CASSQELEGPQHF. Written as DNA, the CDR3 is TGCGCCAGCAGCCAAGAATTGGAGGGGCCCCAGCATTTT.

The chain is built from TRBV27 and TRBJ2-3; 10 nucleotides agree with TRBD1. Losses at the gene ends were 2 bases for V and 0 bases for J; bases not matched to a gene: 8. The CDR3 is made up of 18 amino acids. Germline lookup yields CDR1 MNHEY and CDR2 SMNVEV (reference sequence). This CDR3 is CASSLLRDRGPSTDTQYF. The CDR3 bases are TGTGCCAGCAGTTTACTCCGAGACAGGGGGCCTAGCACAGATACGCAGTATTTT.

The gene calls are TRBV7-2 and TRBJ1-1; no definite D call. This CDR3 is 14 amino acids long. V was clipped by 1 base and J by 2 bases, with 8 bases between them. CDR1 is SGHTA, CDR2 FQGNSA, per germline. In DNA form, the CDR3 reads TGTGCCAGCAGCTTAGACCGGGTTAACACTGAAGCTTTCTTT. This sequence encodes CASSLDRVNTEAFF. The full variable domain, its missing parts supplied by reference TRBV7-2 and TRBJ1-1, is GAGVSQSPSNKVTEKGKDVELRCDPISGHTALYWYRQSLGQGLEFLIYFQGNSAPDKSGLPSDRFSAERTGGSVSTLTIQRTQQEDSAVYLCASSLDRVNTEAFFGQGTRLTVV.

CDR3: CASSLAGDRPNYGYTF. The CDR3 DNA sequence: TGCGCCAGCAGCTTGGCCGGAGACAGACCTAACTATGGCTACACCTTC. This chain links TRBV5-1 with TRBJ1-2, with D possibly matching TRBD1 (5 bases). Germline V lookup: CDR1 SGHRS, CDR2 YFSETQ. V gave up 0 bases and J gave up 0 bases, with 12 bases separating them. The CDR3 consists of 16 residues.

This clone was found once. V usage is TRBV9 and J usage is TRBJ1-3; a possible D gene is TRBD1 (6 bases). This CDR3 comprises 15 residues. Germline V lookup: CDR1 SGDLS, CDR2 YYNGEE. V was pared by 3 bases and J by 4 bases, with 14 bases between. DNA for the CDR3: TGTGCCAGCAGCGCCCACCTCGGACAGGGAAACACCATATATTTT. As protein: CASSAHLGQGNTIYF.

The table lists this clone with a count of one. V is TRBV28 and J is TRBJ1-1; D not resolved. Trimming shortened V by 2 bases and J by 11 bases, and 12 bases separated the two germline ends. Germline values: CDR1 MDHEN, CDR2 SYDVKM. The CDR3 covers 12 residues. CDR3 protein: CASSLIANPAFF. The CDR3 nucleotides read TGTGCCAGCAGTTTAATTGCTAATCCGGCTTTCTTT.

With respect to this clone: A much larger clone sits a single nucleotide away, making a read error possible. This chain uses TRBV11-1 with TRBJ1-1; 9 nucleotides line up with TRBD1. Germline lookup yields CDR1 SGHAT and CDR2 FQDESV (reference sequence). The CDR3 consists of 14 residues. The V and J ends lost 5 bases and 1 base, in that order; junction bases with no gene match: 2. DNA of the CDR3: TGTGCCAGCAGCCCGGACAGGGGGAACACTGAAGCTTTCTTT. This translates into CASSPDRGNTEAFF.

This sequence joins TRBV6-5 and TRBJ2-1, with D tentatively TRBD1 (6 bases). Per germline, CDR1 MNHEY and CDR2 SVGAGI. V was shortened by 7 bases and J by 7 bases, with 11 bases between the two germline ends. The CDR3 is 12 residues long. CDR3 protein: CASNNRVNEQFF. The DNA for the CDR3 is TGTGCCAGCAACAACAGGGTTAATGAGCAGTTCTTC.

J is TRBJ2-1 and V is TRBV30, with TRBD2 matching 8 bases. The CDR3 runs to 15 residues. V lost 1 base, J lost 0 bases, and 2 bases stayed unmatched. Germline CDR1 and CDR2: GTSNPN and SVGIG (reference sequence). Written as DNA, the CDR3 is TGTGCCTGGAGTGGAGGACTAGCCTCCTACAATGAGCAGTTCTTC. Its protein product is CAWSGGLASYNEQFF.

The chain has TRBV5-1 and TRBJ1-6, with a tentative D call TRBD1 (6 bases). The CDR3 runs to 16 residues. The V gene lost 0 bases and the J gene lost 9 bases, with 16 bases spanning the gap. Looked up from germline, CDR1 is SGHRS and CDR2 is YFSETQ. The CDR3 sequence is CASSLAGGQVGSPLHF. CDR3 sequence (DNA): TGCGCCAGCAGCTTGGCTGGGGGACAAGTCGGTTCACCCCTCCACTTT.

The CDR3 loop reads CASRPSGSNQPQHF. DNA of the CDR3: TGTGCCAGCAGGCCTTCAGGAAGCAATCAGCCCCAGCATTTT. The chain uses TRBV28 and TRBJ1-5; D is unresolved. V was cut by 6 bases and J by 1 base, with 10 bases left in between. The CDR3 consists of 14 residues. Germline V gene data show CDR1 as MDHEN and CDR2 as SYDVKM.

The V call is TRBV18, the J call TRBJ2-7, with TRBD1 matching 7 bases. The length of the CDR3 is 15 residues. With V trimmed by 5 bases and J by 1 base, 8 bases remained unmatched. The V gene's germline CDR1 is KGHSH and CDR2 LQKENI. The CDR3 is CASSDRDSLSYEQYF. CDR3 sequence (DNA): TGTGCCAGCTCAGACCGGGACAGCCTTTCCTACGAGCAGTACTTC.

The chain links TRBV27 to TRBJ2-7; TRBD2 might be the D (6 bases). The germline V and J ends were trimmed by 6 bases and 0 bases, with 15 bases remaining between them. In germline, CDR1 is MNHEY, CDR2 SMNVEV (reference sequence). The CDR3 is made up of 15 amino acids. CDR3 residues: CASSPHGGNSYEQYF. The CDR3 nucleotides are TGTGCCAGCAGCCCCCATGGCGGGAACTCCTACGAGCAGTACTTC.

The rearrangement links TRBV6-1 to TRBJ2-7; TRBD2 might be the D (5 bases). Germline CDR1 is MNHNS and CDR2 is SASEGT. Between the trimmed V and J ends, which lost 3 bases and 8 bases, there was a span of 14 bases. CDR3 length equals 13 residues. CDR3 loop: CASSDLAPGKQYF. The CDR3 DNA is TGTGCCAGCAGTGACCTCGCTCCGGGAAAGCAGTACTTC.